This T cell receptor beta chain appears in the sequencing data of a study of shared clonotypes between healthy human individuals. Study details: Those who served as donors were two women and a few men between the ages of 18 and 49. Donors had three CD4 naive, three CD4 memory, two CD8 naive and one CD8 memory plate apiece.

Produced via immunoSEQ multiplex PCR; TCRdb's table is partial and in-frame only. The sample shows 950,000 to 1,200,000 clones, approximately 77% of them seen only once. Trimming took 4 bases from V and 5 from J, leaving 9 bases between them. The CDR3 contains 13 residues. In germline, CDR1 is SGDLS, CDR2 YYNGEE. The source material was memory CD4+ T cells from PBMCs. Documented subset: CD45RA-negative fraction. The source is a man between 18 and 29 years old in good health. Some clones in this sample may be carry-over from other donors' samples. The rearrangement uses TRBV9 and TRBJ1-4; a possible D gene is TRBD1 (5 bases). The CDR3 nucleotides read TGTGCCAGCAGCAGGGACTGGAATGAAAAACTGTTTTTT. Translation: CASSRDWNEKLFF.